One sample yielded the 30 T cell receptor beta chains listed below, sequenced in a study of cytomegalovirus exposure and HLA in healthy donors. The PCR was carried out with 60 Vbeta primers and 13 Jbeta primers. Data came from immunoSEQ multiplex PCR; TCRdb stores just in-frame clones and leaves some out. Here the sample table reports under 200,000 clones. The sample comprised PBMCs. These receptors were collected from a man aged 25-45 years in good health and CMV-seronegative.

Here the CDR3 DNA reads TGTGCCAGCAGTCCCGTAGGGGCTATCTACGAGCAGTACTTC. Translating it yields CASSPVGAIYEQYF. The chain carries TRBV27 and TRBJ2-7; D is perhaps TRBD1 (5 bases). CDR1 is MNHEY, CDR2 SMNVEV, per germline (reference sequence). Trimming took off 5 bases at V and 3 bases at J, with 14 bases between the two ends. The CDR3 is 14 amino acids.

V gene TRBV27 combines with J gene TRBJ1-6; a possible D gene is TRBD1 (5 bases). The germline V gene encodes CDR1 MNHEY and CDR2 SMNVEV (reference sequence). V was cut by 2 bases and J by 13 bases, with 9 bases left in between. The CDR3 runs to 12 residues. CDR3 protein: CASSLGGTPLHF. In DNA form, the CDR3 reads TGTGCCAGCAGTTTAGGGGGGACTCCCCTCCACTTT.

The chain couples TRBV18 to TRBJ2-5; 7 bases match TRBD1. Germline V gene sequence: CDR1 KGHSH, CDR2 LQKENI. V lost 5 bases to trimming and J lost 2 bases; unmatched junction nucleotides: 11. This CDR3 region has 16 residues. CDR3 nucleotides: TGTGCCAGCTCATTTACCACAGGGGATAGGCAAGAGACCCAGTACTTC. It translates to CASSFTTGDRQETQYF.

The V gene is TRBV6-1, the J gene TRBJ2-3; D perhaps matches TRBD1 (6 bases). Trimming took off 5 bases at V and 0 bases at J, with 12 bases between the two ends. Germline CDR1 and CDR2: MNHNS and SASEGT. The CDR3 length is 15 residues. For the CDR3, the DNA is TGTGCCAGCAGTCCCCGGACAGCTAGCACAGATACGCAGTATTTT. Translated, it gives CASSPRTASTDTQYF.

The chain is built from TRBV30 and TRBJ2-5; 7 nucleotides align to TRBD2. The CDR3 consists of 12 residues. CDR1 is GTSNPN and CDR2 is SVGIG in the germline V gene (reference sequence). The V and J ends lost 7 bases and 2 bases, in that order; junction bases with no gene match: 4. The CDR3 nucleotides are TGTGCCTTACTAGCGCAGCAAGAGACCCAGTACTTC. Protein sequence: CALLAQQETQYF. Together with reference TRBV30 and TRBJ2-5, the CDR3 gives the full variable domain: SQTIHQWPATLVQPVGSPLSLECTVEGTSNPNLYWYRQAAGRGLQLLFYSVGIGQISSEVPQNLSASRPQDRQFILSSKKLLLSDSGFYLCALLAQQETQYFGPGTRLLVL.

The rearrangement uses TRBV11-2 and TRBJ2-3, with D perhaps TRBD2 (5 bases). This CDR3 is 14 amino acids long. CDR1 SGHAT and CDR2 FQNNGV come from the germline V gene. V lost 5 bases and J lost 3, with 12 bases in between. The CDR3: CASSQVTGTDTQYF. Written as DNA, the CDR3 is TGTGCCAGCAGCCAAGTTACGGGAACAGATACGCAGTATTTT.

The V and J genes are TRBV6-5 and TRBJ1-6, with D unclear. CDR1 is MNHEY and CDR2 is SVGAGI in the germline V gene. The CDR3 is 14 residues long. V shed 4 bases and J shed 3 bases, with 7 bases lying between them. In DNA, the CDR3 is TGTGCCAGCAGTTTCCGGGGCTATAATTCACCCCTCCACTTT. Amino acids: CASSFRGYNSPLHF.

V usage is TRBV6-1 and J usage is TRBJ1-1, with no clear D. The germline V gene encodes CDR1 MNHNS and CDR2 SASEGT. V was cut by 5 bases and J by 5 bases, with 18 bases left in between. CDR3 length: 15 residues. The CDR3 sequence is CASSPSLGRGTEAFF. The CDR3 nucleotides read TGTGCCAGCAGTCCCTCCCTGGGTCGGGGAACTGAAGCTTTCTTT.

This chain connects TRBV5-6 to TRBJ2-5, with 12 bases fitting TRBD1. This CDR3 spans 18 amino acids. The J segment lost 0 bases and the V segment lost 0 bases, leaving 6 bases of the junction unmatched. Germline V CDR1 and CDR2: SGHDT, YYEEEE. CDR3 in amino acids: CASSLERDRGHHQETQYF. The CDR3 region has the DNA TGTGCCAGCAGCTTGGAGCGGGACAGGGGGCATCACCAAGAGACCCAGTACTTC.

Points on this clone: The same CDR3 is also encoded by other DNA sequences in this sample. The CDR3 sequence: CASSLDGGNTEAFF. The CDR3 nucleotides read TGTGCCAGCAGCTTAGACGGAGGGAACACTGAAGCTTTCTTT. V usage is TRBV7-9 and J usage is TRBJ1-1; D ambiguous. The germline CDR1 and CDR2 sequences are SEHNR and FQNEAQ (reference sequence). The CDR3 is 14 residues long. Trimming removed 1 base from V and 1 base from J, with 7 bases in between.

CDR3 loop: CASGLSSGYSGYTF. The CDR3 DNA follows: TGTGCCAGCGGCCTTTCCTCAGGGTACTCTGGCTACACCTTC. The rearrangement joins TRBV6-1 to TRBJ1-2; D is perhaps TRBD1 (5 bases). The germline V gene encodes CDR1 MNHNS and CDR2 SASEGT. The CDR3 has 14 amino acids. Trimming took 8 bases from V and 7 from J, leaving 20 bases between them.

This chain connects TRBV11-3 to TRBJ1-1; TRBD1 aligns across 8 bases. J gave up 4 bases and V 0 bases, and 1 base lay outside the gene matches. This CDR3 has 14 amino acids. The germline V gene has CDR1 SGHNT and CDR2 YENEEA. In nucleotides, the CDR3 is TGTGCCAGCAGCTTAGAGGACAGGGCCACTGAAGCTTTCTTT. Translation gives CASSLEDRATEAFF.

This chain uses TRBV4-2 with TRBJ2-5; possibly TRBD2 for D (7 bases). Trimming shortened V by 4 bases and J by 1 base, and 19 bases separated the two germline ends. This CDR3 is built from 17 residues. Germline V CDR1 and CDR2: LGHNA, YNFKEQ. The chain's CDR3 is CASSREGGGGSQETQYF. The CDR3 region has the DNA TGTGCCAGCAGCCGCGAGGGGGGAGGGGGATCCCAAGAGACCCAGTACTTC.

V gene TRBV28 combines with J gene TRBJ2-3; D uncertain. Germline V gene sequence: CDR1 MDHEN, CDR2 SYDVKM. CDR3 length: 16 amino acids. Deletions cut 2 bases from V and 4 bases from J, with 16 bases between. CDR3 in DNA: TGTGCCAGCAGTTTACAGGCCTTGTCCTTGGCAGATACGCAGTATTTT. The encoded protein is CASSLQALSLADTQYF. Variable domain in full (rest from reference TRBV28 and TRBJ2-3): DVKVTQSSRYLVKRTGEKVFLECVQDMDHENMFWYRQDPGLGLRLIYFSYDVKMKEKGDIPEGYSVSREKKERFSLILESASTNQTSMYLCASSLQALSLADTQYFGPGTRLTVL.

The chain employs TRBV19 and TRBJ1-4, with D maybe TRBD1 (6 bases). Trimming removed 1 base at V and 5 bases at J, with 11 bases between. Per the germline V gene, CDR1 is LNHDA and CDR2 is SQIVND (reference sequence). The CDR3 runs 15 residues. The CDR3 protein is CASSIGGQRNEKLFF. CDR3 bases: TGTGCCAGTAGTATAGGTGGACAGAGGAATGAAAAACTGTTTTTT.

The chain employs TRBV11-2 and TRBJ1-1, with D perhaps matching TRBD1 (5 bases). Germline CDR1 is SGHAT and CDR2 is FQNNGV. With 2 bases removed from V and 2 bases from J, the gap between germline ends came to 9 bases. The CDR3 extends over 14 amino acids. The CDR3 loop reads CASSLSTENTEAFF. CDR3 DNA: TGTGCCAGCAGCTTATCGACAGAAAACACTGAAGCTTTCTTT. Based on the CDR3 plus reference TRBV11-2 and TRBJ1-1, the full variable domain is EAGVAQSPRYKIIEKRQSVAFWCNPISGHATLYWYQQILGQGPKLLIQFQNNGVVDDSQLPKDRFSAERLKGVDSTLKIQPAKLEDSAVYLCASSLSTENTEAFFGQGTRLTVV.

CDR3 sequence reads: CAWTSGRYEQYF. CDR3 nucleotide sequence: TGTGCCTGGACTAGCGGGAGATACGAGCAGTACTTC. This chain joins TRBV30 and TRBJ2-7; 10 nucleotides line up with TRBD2. The CDR3 consists of 12 residues. Germline V gene data show CDR1 as GTSNPN and CDR2 as SVGIG (reference sequence). V shed 4 bases, J shed 4 bases, and the junction held 1 base outside the gene matches.

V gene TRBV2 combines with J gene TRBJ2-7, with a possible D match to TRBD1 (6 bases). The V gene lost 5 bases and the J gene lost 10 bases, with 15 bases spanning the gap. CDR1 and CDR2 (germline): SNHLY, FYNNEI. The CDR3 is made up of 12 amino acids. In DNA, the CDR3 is TGTGCCAGCAGTTTTCAGGGGCCCCAACAGTACTTC. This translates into CASSFQGPQQYF.

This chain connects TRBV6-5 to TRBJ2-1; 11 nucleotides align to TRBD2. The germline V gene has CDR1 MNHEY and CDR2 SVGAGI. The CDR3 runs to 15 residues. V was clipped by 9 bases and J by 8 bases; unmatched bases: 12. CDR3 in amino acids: CASNSGRVRLHEQFF. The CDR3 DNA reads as TGTGCCAGTAATAGCGGGAGGGTACGGCTCCATGAGCAGTTCTTC.

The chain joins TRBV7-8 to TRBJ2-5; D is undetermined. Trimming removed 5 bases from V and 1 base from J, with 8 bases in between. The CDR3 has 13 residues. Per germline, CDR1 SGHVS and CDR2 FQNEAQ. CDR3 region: CASSPRPQETQYF. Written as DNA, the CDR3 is TGTGCCAGCAGCCCCAGGCCCCAAGAGACCCAGTACTTC.

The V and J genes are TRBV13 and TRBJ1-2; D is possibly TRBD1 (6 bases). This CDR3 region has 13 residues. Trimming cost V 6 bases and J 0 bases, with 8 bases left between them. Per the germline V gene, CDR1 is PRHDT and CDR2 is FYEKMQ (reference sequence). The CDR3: CASSDRTNYGYTF. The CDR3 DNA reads TGTGCCAGCAGTGACAGGACTAACTATGGCTACACCTTC.

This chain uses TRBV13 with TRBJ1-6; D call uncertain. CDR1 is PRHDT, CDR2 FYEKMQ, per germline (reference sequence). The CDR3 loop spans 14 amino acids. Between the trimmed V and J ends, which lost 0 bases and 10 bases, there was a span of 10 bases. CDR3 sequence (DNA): TGTGCCAGCAGCTTAGGTGGTCGGCGGTCACCCCTCCACTTT. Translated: CASSLGGRRSPLHF. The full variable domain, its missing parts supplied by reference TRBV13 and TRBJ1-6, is AAGVIQSPRHLIKEKRETATLKCYPIPRHDTVYWYQQGPGQDPQFLISFYEKMQSDKGSIPDRFSAQQFSDYHSELNMSSLELGDSALYFCASSLGGRRSPLHFGNGTRLTVT.

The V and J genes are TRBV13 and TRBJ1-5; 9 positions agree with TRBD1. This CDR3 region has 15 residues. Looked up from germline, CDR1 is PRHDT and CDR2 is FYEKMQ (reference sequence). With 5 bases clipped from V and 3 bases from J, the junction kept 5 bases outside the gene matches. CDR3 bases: TGTGCCAGCAGCGTACAGGGGGCCCTCAATCAGCCCCAGCATTTT. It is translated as CASSVQGALNQPQHF.

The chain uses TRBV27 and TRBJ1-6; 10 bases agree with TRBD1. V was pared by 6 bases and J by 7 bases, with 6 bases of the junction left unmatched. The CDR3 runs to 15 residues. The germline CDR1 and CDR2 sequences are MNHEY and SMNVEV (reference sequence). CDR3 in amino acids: CASRGTGVGNSPLHF. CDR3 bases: TGTGCCAGCAGGGGGACAGGGGTCGGCAATTCACCCCTCCACTTT.

The CDR3 DNA reads TGTGCCAGCAGCTTGGGACCGGGACAGGGGTATAACGGGGAGCTGTTTTTT. Amino acids: CASSLGPGQGYNGELFF. V and J are TRBV5-8 and TRBJ2-2; 10 bases line up with TRBD1. Per germline, CDR1 SGHTS and CDR2 YDEGEE. The CDR3 sequence is 17 residues long. Unmatched junction bases numbered 9, after V lost 0 bases and J lost 7 bases.

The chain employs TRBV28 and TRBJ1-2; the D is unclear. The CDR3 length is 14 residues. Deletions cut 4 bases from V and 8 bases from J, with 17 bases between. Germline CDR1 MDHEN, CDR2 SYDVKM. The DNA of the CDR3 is TGTGCCAGCAGTTCCCCGGGGAGCCTCGGGGGCTACACCTTC. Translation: CASSSPGSLGGYTF.

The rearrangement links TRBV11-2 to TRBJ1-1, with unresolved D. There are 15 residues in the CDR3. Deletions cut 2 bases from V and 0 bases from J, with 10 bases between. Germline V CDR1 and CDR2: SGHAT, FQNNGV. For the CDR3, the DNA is TGTGCCAGCAGCTTAAGTTCGGGAGTGAACACTGAAGCTTTCTTT. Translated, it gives CASSLSSGVNTEAFF.

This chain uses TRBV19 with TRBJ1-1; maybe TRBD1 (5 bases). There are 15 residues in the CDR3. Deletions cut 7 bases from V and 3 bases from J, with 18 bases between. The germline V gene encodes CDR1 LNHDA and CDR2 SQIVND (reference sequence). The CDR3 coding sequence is TGTGCCAGTATCCAATACCAGGGCGCAGACACTGAAGCTTTCTTT. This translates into CASIQYQGADTEAFF.

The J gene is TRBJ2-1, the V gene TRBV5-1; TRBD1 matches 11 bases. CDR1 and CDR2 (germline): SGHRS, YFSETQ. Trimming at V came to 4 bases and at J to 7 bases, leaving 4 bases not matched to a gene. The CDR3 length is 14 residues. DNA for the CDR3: TGCGCCAGCAGCCTCGGACAGGGGGCAAATGAGCAGTTCTTC. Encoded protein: CASSLGQGANEQFF.

CDR3 region: CAREPGLARDEQFF. CDR3 nucleotides: TGTGCCAGGGAACCGGGACTAGCGCGGGATGAGCAGTTCTTC. This chain links TRBV30 with TRBJ2-1, with 10 bases lining up with TRBD2. The ends lost 8 bases at V and 8 bases at J; junction bases unmatched: 12. This CDR3 has 14 residues. CDR1 GTSNPN and CDR2 SVGIG come from the germline V gene (reference sequence). Full variable domain (outside the CDR3, taken from reference TRBV30 and TRBJ2-1): SQTIHQWPATLVQPVGSPLSLECTVEGTSNPNLYWYRQAAGRGLQLLFYSVGIGQISSEVPQNLSASRPQDRQFILSSKKLLLSDSGFYLCAREPGLARDEQFFGPGTRLTVL.